Each of the 7 T cell receptor beta chains below was sequenced from the same sample in a study of T cell responses to AZD1222 COVID-19 vaccine. Clones were read by immunoSEQ multiplex PCR, and TCRdb kept only the in-frame ones, dropping some. The data contain 150,000 to 200,000 clones, 90% to 95% of them seen just once; the ten biggest clones take up about 4.6%. Specimen: peripheral blood, collected on day 0 of MenACWY control vaccination. These receptors originate from an adult in good health.

The chain couples TRBV2 to TRBJ2-1; D ambiguous. The CDR3 loop spans 11 amino acids. Per the germline V gene, CDR1 is SNHLY and CDR2 is FYNNEI. V lost 4 bases, J lost 8 bases, and 6 bases lay in between. The CDR3 loop reads CASSARHEQFF. CDR3 bases: TGTGCCAGCAGTGCTCGCCATGAGCAGTTCTTC.

V gene TRBV5-6 combines with J gene TRBJ2-1; TRBD1 is a possible D gene (6 bases). The germline V and J ends were trimmed by 3 bases and 3 bases, with 13 bases remaining between them. Germline V CDR1 and CDR2: SGHDT, YYEEEE. The CDR3 is 15 amino acids. This CDR3 is CASSSRTAIYNEQFF. CDR3 in DNA: TGTGCCAGCAGCTCGAGGACAGCGATCTACAATGAGCAGTTCTTC.

The chain has TRBV6-1 and TRBJ2-1, with D uncertain. The CDR3 length is 12 residues. V was clipped by 2 bases and J by 13 bases, with 12 bases between them. Germline V gene data show CDR1 as MNHNS and CDR2 as SASEGT. CDR3 nucleotides: TGTGCCAGCAGTGAAATCCTGGGAAAACAGTTCTTC. It codes for CASSEILGKQFF.

J is TRBJ2-5 and V is TRBV18; D gene uncertain. The CDR3 runs to 14 residues. Trimming removed 3 bases from V and 4 bases from J, with 12 bases in between. The germline V gene encodes CDR1 KGHSH and CDR2 LQKENI. The CDR3 bases are TGTGCCAGCTCACCGGCCTTGAACGGAGAGACCCAGTACTTC. It encodes CASSPALNGETQYF.

The genes are TRBV4-3 and TRBJ2-7, with unresolved D. This CDR3 spans 15 amino acids. The V and J ends lost 0 bases and 0 bases respectively, with 9 bases between them. Germline values: CDR1 LGHNA, CDR2 YSLEER. The CDR3 bases are TGCGCCAGCAGCCAAGAAGCCCAGTTCTCCTACGAGCAGTACTTC. Protein product: CASSQEAQFSYEQYF.

This CDR3 is CASSPRGGLVEQFF. CDR3 nucleotides: TGTGCCAGCAGCCCGAGGGGAGGGCTGGTCGAGCAGTTCTTC. The chain carries TRBV9 and TRBJ2-1; 7 nucleotides align to TRBD2. V was clipped by 4 bases and J by 10 bases; unmatched bases: 11. The CDR3 covers 14 residues. The germline CDR1 and CDR2 sequences are SGDLS and YYNGEE.

The count of this clone is one. At the DNA level, this CDR3 is encoded by other sequences in the same sample as well. The chain carries TRBV7-2 and TRBJ1-5; D uncertain. Between the trimmed V and J ends, which lost 1 base and 1 base, there was a span of 5 bases. CDR3 length: 14 residues. Germline V gene data show CDR1 as SGHTA and CDR2 as FQGNSA. This CDR3 reads CASSLVGSNQPQHF. For the CDR3, the DNA is TGTGCCAGCAGCTTAGTGGGCAGCAATCAGCCCCAGCATTTT.